Shown below are 17 T cell receptor beta chains from a single sample sequenced in a study of T cell responses to AZD1222 COVID-19 vaccine. Generated by immunoSEQ multiplex PCR, the TCRdb table keeps only in-frame clones and is missing some. The table has approximately 160,000 clones, approximately 90% seen once. The source material was peripheral blood, sampled on day 0 of AZD1222 vaccination. Every receptor here comes from an adult in good health.

The CDR3 region is CARRGQPQHF. In DNA form, the CDR3 reads TGTGCCAGAAGGGGGCAGCCCCAGCATTTT. The rearrangement uses TRBV5-3 and TRBJ1-5; no clear D gene. TRBV5-3 counts as an open reading frame of uncertain function. CDR3 length equals 10 residues. V was cut by 5 bases and J by 7 bases, with 4 bases left in between.

This sequence joins TRBV7-9 and TRBJ2-2, with 11 bases aligning to TRBD2. Germline assignment: CDR1 SEHNR and CDR2 FQNEAQ (reference sequence). The CDR3 spans 17 residues. V shed 7 bases and J 4 bases; nucleotides not matched to a gene: 11. The CDR3 bases are TGTGCCAGCAAGGATAGCGGGGGGGCCGGTGCCACCGGGGAGCTGTTTTTT. Translating it yields CASKDSGGAGATGELFF.

The chain is built from TRBV21-1 and TRBJ1-5; no DNA check was done on the table's D call, TRBD1. TRBV21-1 is marked as a pseudogene. The CDR3 consists of 16 residues. The CDR3 DNA follows: TGTGCCAGCAGCAAAGAGCCCAGGGGGCGTTATCAGCCCCAGCATTTT. This gives the protein CASSKEPRGRYQPQHF.

This clone has a single count. The chain carries TRBV19 and TRBJ1-3, with D possibly TRBD1 on 6 matching bases. Trimming removed 7 bases at V and 2 bases at J, with 18 bases between. The CDR3 spans 16 residues. CDR1 is LNHDA and CDR2 is SQIVND in the germline V gene (reference sequence). As DNA, the CDR3 is TGTGCCAGTAAACCCTGGCAAGGGGGGCCTGGAAACACCATATATTTT. Translated: CASKPWQGGPGNTIYF.

The chain carries TRBV6-2 or TRBV6-3 and TRBJ2-7, with 12 bases fitting TRBD2. The CDR3 consists of 18 residues. CDR1 MNHEY and CDR2 SVGEGT come from the germline V gene. J gave up 3 bases and V 5 bases, and 14 bases lay outside the gene matches. The CDR3 bases are TGTGCCAGCAGTCCCAGCCCCCTGCCTAGCGGGGGGGTCTACGAGCAGTACTTC. Translating it yields CASSPSPLPSGGVYEQYF.

V and J are TRBV12-3 or TRBV12-4 and TRBJ2-7; D gene uncertain. The CDR3 is 12 residues long. V lost 1 base to trimming and J lost 6 bases, with 7 bases between them. The CDR3 sequence is CASSLGLVEQYF. CDR3 bases: TGTGCCAGCAGTTTAGGGCTGGTCGAGCAGTACTTC.

This clone occurred once. This chain connects TRBV27 to TRBJ2-7; 7 bases are a match to TRBD1. CDR1 is MNHEY, CDR2 SMNVEV, per germline (reference sequence). V shed 4 bases and J 5 bases; nucleotides not matched to a gene: 14. There are 16 residues in the CDR3. The CDR3 DNA sequence: TGTGCCAGCAGTTCACTATCCCACACTACAGGGGACGAGCAGTACTTC. Protein: CASSSLSHTTGDEQYF.

This clone was recorded a few times. V is TRBV7-2 and J is TRBJ1-2; D is ambiguous. The CDR3 has 15 residues. Germline V gene lookup returns CDR1 SGHTA and CDR2 FQGNSA. V lost 7 bases and J 8 bases, leaving 23 bases between the germline ends. CDR3 region: CASTAGRYAQEGYTF. DNA for the CDR3: TGTGCCAGCACCGCCGGGCGTTACGCTCAAGAGGGCTACACCTTC.

This chain uses TRBV2 with TRBJ2-1, with 10 bases aligning to TRBD1. The CDR3 loop spans 16 amino acids. Germline V gene sequence: CDR1 SNHLY, CDR2 FYNNEI. The V gene end was trimmed by 4 bases and the J gene end by 4 bases; junction bases not matched to a gene: 7. CDR3 sequence (DNA): TGTGCCAGCAGTGGGAGCGGGACAGGGGCTTACAATGAGCAGTTCTTC. Its protein product is CASSGSGTGAYNEQFF.

The chain recombines TRBV15 with TRBJ2-1; TRBD2 matches 7 bases. CDR1 is LNHNV, CDR2 YYDKDF, per germline (reference sequence). V dropped 3 bases and J dropped 5; count of bases not matched to a gene: 7. The CDR3 is 15 residues long. CDR3 amino acids: CATSSGRRGNNEQFF. CDR3 DNA sequence: TGTGCCACCAGCAGCGGGAGGCGGGGTAACAATGAGCAGTTCTTC.

The rearrangement joins TRBV5-1 to TRBJ1-2, with TRBD1 as a possible D gene (6 bases). Germline V gene sequence: CDR1 SGHRS, CDR2 YFSETQ. CDR3 length: 15 residues. Trimming took off 1 base at V and 2 bases at J, with 12 bases between the two ends. CDR3 in amino acids: CASSLSNQGNYGYTF. CDR3 in DNA: TGCGCCAGCAGCTTGTCGAATCAGGGGAACTATGGCTACACCTTC. Variable domain in full (rest from reference TRBV5-1 and TRBJ1-2): KAGVTQTPRYLIKTRGQQVTLSCSPISGHRSVSWYQQTPGQGLQFLFEYFSETQRNKGNFPGRFSGRQFSNSRSEMNVSTLELGDSALYLCASSLSNQGNYGYTFGSGTRLTVV.

J is TRBJ2-7 and V is TRBV27; D may be TRBD1 or TRBD2 (5 bases each). V shed 6 bases and J shed 0 bases, with 9 bases lying between them. The CDR3 has 13 residues. Germline CDR1 reads MNHEY; CDR2 reads SMNVEV (reference sequence). The CDR3 coding sequence is TGTGCCAGCAGCTCGGGACCCTCCTACGAGCAGTACTTC. Protein: CASSSGPSYEQYF.

V gene TRBV3-1 (or the pseudogene TRBV3-2) combines with J gene TRBJ2-7; 9 nucleotides line up with TRBD1. Looked up from germline, CDR1 is LGHDT and CDR2 is YNNKEL (reference sequence). This CDR3 spans 17 amino acids. Unmatched junction bases numbered 17, after V lost 4 bases and J lost 7 bases. The DNA for the CDR3 is TGTGCCAGCAGCCGTAGGGGCCCGGGACAGGGATCGTGGGAGCAGTACTTC. Translated: CASSRRGPGQGSWEQYF.

The rearrangement links TRBV9 to TRBJ1-4, with unresolved D. Between the trimmed V and J ends, which lost 4 bases and 5 bases, there was a span of 9 bases. The CDR3 is 13 amino acids. Germline CDR1 and CDR2: SGDLS and YYNGEE. CDR3 nucleotides: TGTGCCAGCAGCTCAGCTCCCAATGAAAAACTGTTTTTT. Translation gives CASSSAPNEKLFF.

For the CDR3, the DNA is TGTGCCAGCAGCTTAGTCGGAGATACGCAGTATTTT. This codes for CASSLVGDTQYF. This chain connects TRBV11-2 to TRBJ2-3; D is uncertain. This CDR3 contains 12 residues. Germline V CDR1 and CDR2: SGHAT, FQNNGV. V gave up 1 base and J gave up 5 bases, with 4 bases separating them.

The V gene is TRBV4-1, the J gene TRBJ2-5; 8 positions agree with TRBD2. Germline V gene data show CDR1 as MGHRA and CDR2 as YSYEKL. The V and J ends lost 3 bases and 9 bases, in that order; junction bases with no gene match: 12. This CDR3 is 15 amino acids long. CDR3 DNA sequence: TGCGCCAGCAGCCAGGCGACTAGCGCCCTCGGGTCCCAGTACTTC. Amino acid sequence: CASSQATSALGSQYF.

V gene TRBV18 combines with J gene TRBJ2-1; D may be TRBD1 (6 bases). The V end lost 1 base, the J end lost 7 bases, and 11 bases lay between the germline ends. This CDR3 region has 14 residues. Germline V gene lookup returns CDR1 KGHSH and CDR2 LQKENI. In nucleotides, the CDR3 is TGTGCCAGCTCACCACAGGGGCAGGGGAATGAGCAGTTCTTC. It is translated as CASSPQGQGNEQFF.